These 4 T cell receptor beta chains came from one sample sequenced in a study of PD-1 blockade in mismatch repair-deficient tumors. These receptors' targets are unknown. The sample's time point: roughly 9-day in vitro stimulation with candidate neoantigen peptide 5. Sequencing used immunoSEQ multiplex PCR; TCRdb keeps in-frame clones, though not all of them. The sample holds some 16,000 clones, 70% to 85% seen once. The sample here was cells cultured in vitro, taken from a patient treated with pembrolizumab. The origin of the receptors is an adult with mismatch repair-deficient cancer.

J is TRBJ2-5 and V is TRBV9; no clear D. This CDR3 has 14 amino acids. V was clipped by 0 bases and J by 2 bases, with 8 bases between them. The V gene's germline CDR1 is SGDLS and CDR2 YYNGEE. The CDR3 reads CASSVGGRQETQYF. CDR3 nucleotide sequence: TGTGCCAGCAGCGTAGGAGGTAGGCAAGAGACCCAGTACTTC.

The rearrangement joins TRBV7-3 to TRBJ2-2, with D unclear. V was cut by 6 bases and J by 0 bases, with 11 bases left in between. Germline V gives CDR1 SGHTA, CDR2 FQGTGA. This CDR3 spans 15 amino acids. CDR3 nucleotide sequence: TGTGCCAGCAGGCACGGTGGGACGAACACCGGGGAGCTGTTTTTT. Its translation is CASRHGGTNTGELFF.

The CDR3 region has the DNA TGTGCCAGCAGGGACTACACCTACGAGCAGTACTTC. It translates to CASRDYTYEQYF. The chain couples TRBV6-1 to TRBJ2-7; tentatively, D is TRBD2 (6 bases). From germline, CDR1 is MNHNS and CDR2 SASEGT. The CDR3 totals 12 residues. Between the trimmed V and J ends, which lost 6 bases and 2 bases, there was a span of 8 bases.

CDR3 region: CASSFGTSGISSYEQYF. The CDR3 DNA reads as TGTGCCAGCAGCTTTGGGACTAGCGGGATTAGCTCCTACGAGCAGTACTTC. V is TRBV7-2 and J is TRBJ2-7, with TRBD2 matching over 13 bases. The J segment lost 0 bases and the V segment lost 3 bases, leaving 5 bases of the junction unmatched. This CDR3 is built from 17 residues. Germline loops: CDR1 SGHTA, CDR2 FQGNSA.